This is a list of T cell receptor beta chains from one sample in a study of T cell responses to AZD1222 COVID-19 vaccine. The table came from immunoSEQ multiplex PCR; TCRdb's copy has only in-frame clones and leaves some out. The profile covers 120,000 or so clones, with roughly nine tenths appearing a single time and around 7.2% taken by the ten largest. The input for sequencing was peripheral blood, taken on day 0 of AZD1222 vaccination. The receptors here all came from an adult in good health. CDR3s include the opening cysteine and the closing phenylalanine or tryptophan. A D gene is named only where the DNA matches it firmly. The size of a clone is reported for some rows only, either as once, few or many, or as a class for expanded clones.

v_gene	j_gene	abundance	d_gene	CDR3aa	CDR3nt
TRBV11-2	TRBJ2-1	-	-	CASSLPPPMRSYNEQFF	TGTGCCAGCAGCTTACCCCCCCCTATGCGTTCCTACAATGAGCAGTTCTTC
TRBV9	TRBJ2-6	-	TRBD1	CASSRSGGTGANVLTF	TGTGCCAGCAGCCGGTCAGGGGGCACTGGGGCCAACGTCCTGACTTTC
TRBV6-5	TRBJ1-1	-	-	CASRWGGVVTEAFF	TGTGCCAGCAGATGGGGCGGGGTTGTCACTGAAGCTTTCTTT
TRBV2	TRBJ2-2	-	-	CATRGVAGELFF	TGTGCCACCAGGGGGGTGGCCGGGGAGCTGTTTTTT
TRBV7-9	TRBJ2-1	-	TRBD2	CASSLSSGMGGNEQFF	TGTGCCAGCAGCTTATCCAGCGGGATGGGGGGCAATGAGCAGTTCTTC
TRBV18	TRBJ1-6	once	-	CASSPPEGVGNSPLHF	TGTGCCAGCTCACCACCGGAGGGGGTTGGAAATTCACCCCTCCACTTT
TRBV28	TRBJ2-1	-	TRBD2	CASSVSLPLVVGGGFF	TGTGCCAGCAGTGTCTCTCTGCCCCTAGTAGTTGGCGGGGGGTTCTTC
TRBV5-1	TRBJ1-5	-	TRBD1	CASSLVPRGSGYTSNQPQHF	TGCGCCAGCAGCTTGGTCCCCAGGGGGAGCGGATACACTAGCAATCAGCCCCAGCATTTT
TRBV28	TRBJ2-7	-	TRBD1	CASSLHRGDEQYF	TGTGCCAGCAGTTTACACAGGGGGGACGAGCAGTACTTC
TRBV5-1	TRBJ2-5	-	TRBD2	CASSPRAGAKETQYF	TGCGCCAGCAGCCCTCGAGCGGGAGCGAAAGAGACCCAGTACTTC
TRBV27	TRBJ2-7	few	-	CASSLSGRYEQYF	TGTGCCAGCAGTTTATCGGGGAGGTACGAGCAGTACTTC
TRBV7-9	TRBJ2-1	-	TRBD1	CASSFGQGGWEQFF	TGTGCCAGCAGCTTCGGACAGGGTGGATGGGAGCAGTTCTTC
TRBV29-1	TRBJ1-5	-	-	CSATVWPQHF	TGCAGCGCGACAGTTTGGCCCCAGCATTTT
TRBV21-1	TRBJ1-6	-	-	CASSLGTDLYNSPLHF	TGTGCCAGCAGCCTCGGGACAGATCTCTATAATTCACCCCTCCACTTT
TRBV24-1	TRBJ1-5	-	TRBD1	CATSDGTGGDQPQHF	TGTGCCACCAGTGACGGGACAGGCGGGGATCAGCCCCAGCATTTT
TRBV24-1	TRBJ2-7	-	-	CATSDLSGTYEQYF	TGTGCCACCAGTGATTTGAGTGGGACCTACGAGCAGTACTTC
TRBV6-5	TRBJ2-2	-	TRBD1	CASSSDSTGGTGELFF	TGTGCCAGCAGTTCTGATTCGACAGGGGGGACCGGGGAGCTGTTTTTT
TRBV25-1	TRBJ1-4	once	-	CASKAGATNEKLFF	TGTGCCAGCAAGGCAGGGGCAACTAATGAAAAACTGTTTTTT
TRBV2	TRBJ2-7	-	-	CASSERDYEQYF	TGTGCCAGCAGTGAAAGGGACTACGAGCAGTACTTC
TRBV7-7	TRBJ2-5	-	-	CASSASGRQETQYF	TGTGCTAGCAGCGCCTCGGGTCGCCAAGAGACCCAGTACTTC
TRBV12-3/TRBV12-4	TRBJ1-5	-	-	CASSLEEFSPQHF	TGTGCCAGCAGTTTAGAGGAGTTTTCGCCCCAGCATTTT
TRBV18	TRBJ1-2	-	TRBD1	CASSPVPGGGYTF	TGTGCCAGCTCACCAGTCCCAGGGGGTGGCTACACCTTC
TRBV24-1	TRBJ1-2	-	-	CATSDPGRGLEGYTF	TGTGCCACCAGTGATCCCGGCAGGGGTCTCGAAGGCTACACCTTC
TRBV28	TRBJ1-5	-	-	CASRSGSSLSQPQHF	TGTGCCAGCAGGTCGGGGAGCAGCCTCTCTCAGCCCCAGCATTTT